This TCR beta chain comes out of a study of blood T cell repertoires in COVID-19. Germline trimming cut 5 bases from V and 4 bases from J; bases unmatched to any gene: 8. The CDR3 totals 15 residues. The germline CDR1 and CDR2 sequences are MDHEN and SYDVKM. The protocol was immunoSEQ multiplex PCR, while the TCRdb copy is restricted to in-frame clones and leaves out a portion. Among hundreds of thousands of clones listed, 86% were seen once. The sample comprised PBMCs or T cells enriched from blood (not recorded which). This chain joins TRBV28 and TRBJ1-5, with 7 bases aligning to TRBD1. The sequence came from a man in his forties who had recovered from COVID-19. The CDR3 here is CASSLPGQRNQPQHF. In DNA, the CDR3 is TGTGCCAGCAGTCTGCCGGGACAGAGAAATCAGCCCCAGCATTTT.